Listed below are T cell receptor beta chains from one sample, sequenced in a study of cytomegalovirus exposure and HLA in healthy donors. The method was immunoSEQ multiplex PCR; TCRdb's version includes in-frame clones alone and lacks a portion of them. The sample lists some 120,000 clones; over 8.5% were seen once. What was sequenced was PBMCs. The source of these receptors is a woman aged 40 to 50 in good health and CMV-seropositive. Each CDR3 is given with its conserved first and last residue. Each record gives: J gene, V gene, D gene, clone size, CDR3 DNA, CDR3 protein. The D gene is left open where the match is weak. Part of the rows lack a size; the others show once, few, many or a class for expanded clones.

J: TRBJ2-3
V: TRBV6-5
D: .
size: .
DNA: TGTGCCAGCAGCAGGGTTTCATCTAGCACAGATACGCAGTATTTT
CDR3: CASSRVSSSTDTQYF

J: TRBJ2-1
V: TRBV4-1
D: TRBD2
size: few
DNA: TGCGCCAGCAGCCAAGAAGGCGGGGGGCCCTACAATGAGCAGTTCTTC
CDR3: CASSQEGGGPYNEQFF

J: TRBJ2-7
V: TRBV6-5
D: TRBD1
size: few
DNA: TGTGCCAGCAGTTACTCTGACCGGGACAGCTACGAGCAGTACTTC
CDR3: CASSYSDRDSYEQYF

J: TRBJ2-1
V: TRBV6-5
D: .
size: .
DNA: TGTGCCAGCAGTTACTCGCGCCTATACAATGAGCAGTTCTTC
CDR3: CASSYSRLYNEQFF

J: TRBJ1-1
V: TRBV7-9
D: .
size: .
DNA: TGTGCCAGCAGCCCCCCCGCGTTGAACCCTGAAGCTTTCTTT
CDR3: CASSPPALNPEAFF

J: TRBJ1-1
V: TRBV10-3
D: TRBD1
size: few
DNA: TGTGCCATCAGGAAGGGACAGGCGAACACTGAAGCTTTCTTT
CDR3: CAIRKGQANTEAFF

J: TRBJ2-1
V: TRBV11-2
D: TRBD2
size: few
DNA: TGTGCCAGCAGCTTAGTCCCGGGGGGGCCGAGAAATGAGCAGTTCTTC
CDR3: CASSLVPGGPRNEQFF

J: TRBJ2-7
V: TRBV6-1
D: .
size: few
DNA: TGTGCCAGCAGAAGTGAAGGCCGGGGAAGTGAGCAGTACTTC
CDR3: CASRSEGRGSEQYF

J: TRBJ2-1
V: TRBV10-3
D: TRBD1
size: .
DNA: TGTGCCATCAGCACGGGACAGGGAAGAAGCAATGAGCAGTTCTTC
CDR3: CAISTGQGRSNEQFF

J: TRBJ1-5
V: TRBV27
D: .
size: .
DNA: TGTGCCAGCAGTTTAGGGGAGGGCAGGGCGGGCAATCAGCCCCAGCATTTT
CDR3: CASSLGEGRAGNQPQHF

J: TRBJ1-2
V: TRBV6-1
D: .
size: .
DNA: TGTGCCAGCAGAGTTGACAGATACTATGGCTACACCTTC
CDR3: CASRVDRYYGYTF

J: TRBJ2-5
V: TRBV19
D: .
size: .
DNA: TGTGCCAGTAGTGGACAGACAGGCGCAAGGACCCAGTACTTC
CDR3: CASSGQTGARTQYF

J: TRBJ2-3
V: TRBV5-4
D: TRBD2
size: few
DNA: TGTGCCAGCAGCCGGGTAGCGGGGGGCACAGATACGCAGTATTTT
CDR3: CASSRVAGGTDTQYF

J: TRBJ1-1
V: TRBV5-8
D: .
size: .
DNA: TGTGCCAGCAGCCCCCTGAGAGGGCCCACCACTGAAGCTTTCTTT
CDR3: CASSPLRGPTTEAFF

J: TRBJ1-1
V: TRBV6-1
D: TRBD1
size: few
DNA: TGTGCCAGCAAGACAGGGGTAAACACTGAAGCTTTCTTT
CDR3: CASKTGVNTEAFF

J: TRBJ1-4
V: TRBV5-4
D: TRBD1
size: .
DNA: TGTGCCAGCAGCTCACCGGGACAGAATGAAAAACTGTTTTTT
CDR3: CASSSPGQNEKLFF

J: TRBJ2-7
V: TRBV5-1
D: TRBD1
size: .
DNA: TGCGCCAGCAGCTGGGACAGCTACGAGCAGTACTTC
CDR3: CASSWDSYEQYF

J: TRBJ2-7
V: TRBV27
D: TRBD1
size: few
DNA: TGTGCCAGCAGTTTATCACCGGACAGGGCAGCTGAGCAGTACTTC
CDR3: CASSLSPDRAAEQYF

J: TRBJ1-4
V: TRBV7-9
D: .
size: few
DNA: TGTGCCAGCAGCCCCCGACGGGGGGGGGAAAAACTGTTTTTT
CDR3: CASSPRRGGEKLFF

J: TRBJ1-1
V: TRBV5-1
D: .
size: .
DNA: TGCGCCAGCAGCTTCTCGGGGAACACTGAAGCTTTCTTT
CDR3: CASSFSGNTEAFF

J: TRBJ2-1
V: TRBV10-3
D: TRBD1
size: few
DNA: TGTGCCATCAGCCGACAGGGGTCCTACAATGAGCAGTTCTTC
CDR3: CAISRQGSYNEQFF

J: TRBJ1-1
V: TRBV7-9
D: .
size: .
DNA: TGTGCCAGCAGCCTGAGCACTGAAGCTTTCTTT
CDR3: CASSLSTEAFF

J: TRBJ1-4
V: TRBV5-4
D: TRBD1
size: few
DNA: TGTGCCAGCAGCATCGGACAGGTTAATGAAAAACTGTTTTTT
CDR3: CASSIGQVNEKLFF

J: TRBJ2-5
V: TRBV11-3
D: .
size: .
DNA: TGTGCCAGCAGCCAGACACAAGAGACCCAGTACTTC
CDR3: CASSQTQETQYF

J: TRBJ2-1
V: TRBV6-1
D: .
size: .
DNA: TGTGCCAGCAGTGAATTGAGGAACCCAAATGAGCAGTTCTTC
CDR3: CASSELRNPNEQFF

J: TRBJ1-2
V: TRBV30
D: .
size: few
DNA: TGTGCCTGGAGTGTAAGCGGCAAGTATGGCTACACCTTC
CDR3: CAWSVSGKYGYTF

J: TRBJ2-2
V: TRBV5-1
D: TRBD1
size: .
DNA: TGCGCCAGCAGTCAGGGGGCCGGAACGACCGGGGAGCTGTTTTTT
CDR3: CASSQGAGTTGELFF

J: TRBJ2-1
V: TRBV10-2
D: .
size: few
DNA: TGCGCCAGCAGTGAGTCGGTAGCTTCGTACAATGAGCAGTTCTTC
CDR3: CASSESVASYNEQFF

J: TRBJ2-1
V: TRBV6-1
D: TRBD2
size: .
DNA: TGTGCCAGCAGCCTTGGACTAGCCCTAGGGGAGCAGTTCTTC
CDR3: CASSLGLALGEQFF

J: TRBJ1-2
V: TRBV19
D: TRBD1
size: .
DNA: TGTGCCAGTAGTATCTCCGGACAGGGTGGCTATGGCTACACCTTC
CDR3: CASSISGQGGYGYTF

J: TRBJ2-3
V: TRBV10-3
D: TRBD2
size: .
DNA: TGTGCCATCAGTGAGCCCGGACTAGCGGGGGGGGTAGATACGCAGTATTTT
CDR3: CAISEPGLAGGVDTQYF

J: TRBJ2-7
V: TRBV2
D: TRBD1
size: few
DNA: TGTGCCAGCAGGGAGACAGGGACCTACGAGCAGTACTTC
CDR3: CASRETGTYEQYF

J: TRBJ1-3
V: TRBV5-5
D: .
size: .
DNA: TGTGCCAGCAGCGATCAGGGGCCCAGCTCTGGAAACACCATATATTTT
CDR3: CASSDQGPSSGNTIYF

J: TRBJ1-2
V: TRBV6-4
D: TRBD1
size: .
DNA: TGTGCCAGCAGTGACCCGGACAGGGGTAACTATGGCTACACCTTC
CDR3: CASSDPDRGNYGYTF

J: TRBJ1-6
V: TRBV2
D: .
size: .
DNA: TGTGCCACCCTTGGGCAGGGAAAATCACCCCTCCACTTT
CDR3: CATLGQGKSPLHF

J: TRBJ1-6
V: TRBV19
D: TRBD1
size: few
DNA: TGTGCCAGTAGTGCCTACAGGGGTAGGGATTCACCCCTCCACTTT
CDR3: CASSAYRGRDSPLHF

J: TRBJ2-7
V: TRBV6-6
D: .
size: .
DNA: TGTGCCAGCAGTTACTCGATGACAGGAGGAGAGTTC
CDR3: CASSYSMTGGEF

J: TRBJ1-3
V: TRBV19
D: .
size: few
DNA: TGTGCCAGTAGTATGGGACACCTCTCTGGAAACACCATATATTTT
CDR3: CASSMGHLSGNTIYF

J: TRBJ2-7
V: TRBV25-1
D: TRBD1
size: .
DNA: TGTGCCAGCAGTGAATGGGGGACAGGGGGTGTATCCGAGCAGTACTTC
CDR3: CASSEWGTGGVSEQYF